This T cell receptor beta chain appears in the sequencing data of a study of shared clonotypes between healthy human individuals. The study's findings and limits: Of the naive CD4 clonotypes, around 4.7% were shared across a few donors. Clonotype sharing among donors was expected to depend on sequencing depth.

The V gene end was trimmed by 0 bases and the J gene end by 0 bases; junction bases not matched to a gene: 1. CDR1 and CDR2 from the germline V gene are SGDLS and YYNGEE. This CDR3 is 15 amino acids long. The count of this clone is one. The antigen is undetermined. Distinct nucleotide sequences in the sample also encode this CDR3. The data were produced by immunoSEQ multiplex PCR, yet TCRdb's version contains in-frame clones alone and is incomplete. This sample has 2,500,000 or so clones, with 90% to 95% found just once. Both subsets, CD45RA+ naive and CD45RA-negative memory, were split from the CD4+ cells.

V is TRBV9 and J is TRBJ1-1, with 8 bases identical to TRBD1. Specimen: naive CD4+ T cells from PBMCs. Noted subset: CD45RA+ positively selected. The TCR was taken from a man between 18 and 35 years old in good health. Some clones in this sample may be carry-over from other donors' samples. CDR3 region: CASSVGQGMNTEAFF. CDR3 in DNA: TGTGCCAGCAGCGTAGGACAGGGGATGAACACTGAAGCTTTCTTT.